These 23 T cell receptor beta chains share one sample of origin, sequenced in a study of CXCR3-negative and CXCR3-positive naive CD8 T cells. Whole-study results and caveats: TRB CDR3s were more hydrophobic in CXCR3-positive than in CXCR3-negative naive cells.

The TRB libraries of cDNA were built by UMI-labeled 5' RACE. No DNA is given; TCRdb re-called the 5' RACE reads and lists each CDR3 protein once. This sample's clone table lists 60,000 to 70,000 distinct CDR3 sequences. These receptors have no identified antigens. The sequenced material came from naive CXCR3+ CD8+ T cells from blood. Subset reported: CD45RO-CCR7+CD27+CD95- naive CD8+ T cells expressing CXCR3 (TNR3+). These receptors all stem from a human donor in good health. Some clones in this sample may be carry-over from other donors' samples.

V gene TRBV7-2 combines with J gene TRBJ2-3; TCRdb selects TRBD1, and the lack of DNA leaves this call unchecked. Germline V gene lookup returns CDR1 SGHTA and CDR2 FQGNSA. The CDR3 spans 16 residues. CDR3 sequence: CASSFDRDSSTDTQYF.

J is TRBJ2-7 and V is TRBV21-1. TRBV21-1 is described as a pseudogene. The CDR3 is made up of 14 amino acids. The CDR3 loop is CASSKVTALDEQYF.

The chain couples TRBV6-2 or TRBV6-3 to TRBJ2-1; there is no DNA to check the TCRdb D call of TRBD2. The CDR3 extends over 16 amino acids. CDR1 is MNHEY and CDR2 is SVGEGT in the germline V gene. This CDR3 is CASRSSSSGDNNEQFF.

CDR3 region: CASSQRMDPNYGYTF. The genes are TRBV4-3 and TRBJ1-2. The CDR3 contains 15 residues. Germline V CDR1 and CDR2: LGHNA, YSLEER.

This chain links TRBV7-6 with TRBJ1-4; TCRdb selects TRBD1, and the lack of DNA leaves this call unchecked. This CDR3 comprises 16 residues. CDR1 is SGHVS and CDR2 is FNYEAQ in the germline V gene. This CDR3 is CASSPAPGQANEKLFF.

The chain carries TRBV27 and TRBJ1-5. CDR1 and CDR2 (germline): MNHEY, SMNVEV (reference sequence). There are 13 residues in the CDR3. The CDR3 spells CASSWQVNQPQHF.

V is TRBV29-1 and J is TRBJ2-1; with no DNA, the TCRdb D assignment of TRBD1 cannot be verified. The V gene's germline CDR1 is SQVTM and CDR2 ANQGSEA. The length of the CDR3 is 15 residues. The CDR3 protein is CSVEIAGRLDNEQFF.

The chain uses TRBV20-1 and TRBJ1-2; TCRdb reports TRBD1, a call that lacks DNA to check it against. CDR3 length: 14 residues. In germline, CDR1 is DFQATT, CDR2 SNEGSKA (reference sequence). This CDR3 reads CSARLDREFDGYAF.

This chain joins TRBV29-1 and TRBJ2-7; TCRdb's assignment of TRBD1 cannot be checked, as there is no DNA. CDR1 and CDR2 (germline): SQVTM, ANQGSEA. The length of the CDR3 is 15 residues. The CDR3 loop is CSVETPGTDSYEQYF.

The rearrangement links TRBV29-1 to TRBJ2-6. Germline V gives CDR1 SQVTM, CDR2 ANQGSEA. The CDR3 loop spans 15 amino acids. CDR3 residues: CSVEFWGLGANVLTF. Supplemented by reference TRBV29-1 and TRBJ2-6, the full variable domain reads SAVISQKPSRDICQRGTSLTIQCQVDSQVTMMFWYRQQPGQSLTLIATANQGSEATYESGFVIDKFPISRPNLTFSTLTVSNMSPEDSSIYLCSVEFWGLGANVLTFGAGSRLTVL.

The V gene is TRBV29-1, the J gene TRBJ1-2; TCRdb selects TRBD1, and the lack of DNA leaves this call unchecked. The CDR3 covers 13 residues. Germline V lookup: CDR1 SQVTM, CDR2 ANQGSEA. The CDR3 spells CSVEEGGMDGYTF.

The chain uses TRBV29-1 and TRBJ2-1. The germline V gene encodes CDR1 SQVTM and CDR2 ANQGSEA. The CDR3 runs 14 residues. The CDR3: CSVDTMSSYNEQFF.

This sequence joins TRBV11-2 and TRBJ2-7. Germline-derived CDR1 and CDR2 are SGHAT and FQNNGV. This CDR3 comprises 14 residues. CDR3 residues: CASSQDSTNYEQYF.

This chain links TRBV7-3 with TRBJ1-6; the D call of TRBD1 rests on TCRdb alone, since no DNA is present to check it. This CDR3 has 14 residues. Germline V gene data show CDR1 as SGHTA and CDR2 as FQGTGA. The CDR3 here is CASSLKQGSSPLHF.

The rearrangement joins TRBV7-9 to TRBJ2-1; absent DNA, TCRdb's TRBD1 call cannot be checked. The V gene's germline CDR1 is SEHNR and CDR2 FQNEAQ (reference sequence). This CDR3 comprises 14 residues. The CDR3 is CASSLVGPGAEQFF.

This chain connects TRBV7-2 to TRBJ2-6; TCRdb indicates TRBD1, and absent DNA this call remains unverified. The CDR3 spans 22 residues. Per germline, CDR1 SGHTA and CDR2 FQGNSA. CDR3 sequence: CASSPHLTGGYVSASGANVLTF. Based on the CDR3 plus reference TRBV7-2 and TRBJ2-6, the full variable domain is GAGVSQSPSNKVTEKGKDVELRCDPISGHTALYWYRQSLGQGLEFLIYFQGNSAPDKSGLPSDRFSAERTGGSVSTLTIQRTQQEDSAVYLCASSPHLTGGYVSASGANVLTFGAGSRLTVL.

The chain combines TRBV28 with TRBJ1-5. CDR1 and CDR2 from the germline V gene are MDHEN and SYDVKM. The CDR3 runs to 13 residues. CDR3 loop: CASSFWISQPQHF.

The CDR3 loop reads CAISVLSLAGANNEQFF. The gene calls are TRBV10-3 and TRBJ2-1; TCRdb lists TRBD2, though no DNA is available to test this call. This CDR3 is built from 17 residues. Germline V lookup: CDR1 ENHRY, CDR2 SYGVKD.

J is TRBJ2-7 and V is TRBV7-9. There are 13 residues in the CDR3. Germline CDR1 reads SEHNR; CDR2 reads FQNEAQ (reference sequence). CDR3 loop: CASSLAEAYEQYF.

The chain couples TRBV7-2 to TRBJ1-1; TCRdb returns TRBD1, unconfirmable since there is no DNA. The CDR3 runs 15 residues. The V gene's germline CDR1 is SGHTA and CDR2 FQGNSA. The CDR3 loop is CASWDPGRRNTEAFF.

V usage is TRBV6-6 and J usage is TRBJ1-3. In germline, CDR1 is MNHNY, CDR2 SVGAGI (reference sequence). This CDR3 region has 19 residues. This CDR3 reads CASSYSWFQEGKTGNTIYF.

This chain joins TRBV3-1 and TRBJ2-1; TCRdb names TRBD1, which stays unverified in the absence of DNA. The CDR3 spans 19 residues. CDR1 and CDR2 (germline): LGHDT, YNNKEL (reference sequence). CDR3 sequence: CASSQGTGTGGTYYNEQFF.

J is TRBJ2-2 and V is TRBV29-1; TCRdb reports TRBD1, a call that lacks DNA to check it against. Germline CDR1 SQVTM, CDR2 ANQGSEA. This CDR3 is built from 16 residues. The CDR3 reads CSVEDPETGITGELFF.